The clone carrying this T cell receptor (beta chain) was detected a few times. Its antigen is unknown. This record comes from a study of T-cell memory formation after mild COVID-19. Findings and limits, study-wide: Among CD4+ contracting clones, most were CM and EM, and CD8+ ones EMRA.

TCRdb re-analysed the 5' RACE reads in MiXCR, keeping a single row per CDR3 protein. The sample holds a few hundred thousand distinct CDR3 sequences, nearly 25% seen once. The CDR3 runs to 12 residues. Germline values: CDR1 MNHNY, CDR2 SVGAGI (reference sequence). Deletions cut 7 bases from V and 3 bases from J, with 6 bases between. The clonotype comes from an adult woman who had mild COVID-19 (a few samples of this study predate the infection). Cell type and time point are not known. Sequences were obtained from PBMCs or a T cell subset sorted from them (not recorded which). V and J are TRBV6-6 and TRBJ2-2; no clear D gene. CDR3 region: CASIKDTGELFF. The DNA for the CDR3 is TGTGCCAGCATTAAAGACACCGGGGAGCTGTTTTTT.